The next 18 T cell receptor beta chains were all read from a single sample in a study of blood T cell repertoires in COVID-19 (dated by TCRdb to about 2020). The library was generated by the immunoSEQ multiplex PCR assay. The immuneACCESS repertoire file appears here via TCRdb, limited to in-frame rearrangements. These files lack a portion of the clones; in checked studies, under half of the deficit traces to unresolved V genes, and the cause of the others is not known. The sample contains around 130,000 clones, 90% of them found a single time. 4% to 5% of the sample is in the top ten clones. Material: peripheral blood. The receptors originated from a man in his fifties or sixties with COVID-19, enrolled during active disease.

This chain joins TRBV28 and TRBJ2-7; 10 bases line up with TRBD2. V shed 5 bases and J 4 bases; nucleotides not matched to a gene: 8. The CDR3 totals 15 residues. Per germline, CDR1 MDHEN and CDR2 SYDVKM. As DNA, the CDR3 is TGTGCCAGCAGTCTCCGGGTTAGCGGGAGGTACGAGCAGTACTTC. Translation: CASSLRVSGRYEQYF.

The V gene is TRBV9, the J gene TRBJ2-1; D uncertain. Between the trimmed V and J ends, which lost 0 bases and 8 bases, there was a span of 6 bases. CDR3 length: 12 residues. Per germline, CDR1 SGDLS and CDR2 YYNGEE. As DNA, the CDR3 is TGTGCCAGCAGCGTAGGGAGCTATGAGCAGTTCTTC. Its protein product is CASSVGSYEQFF.

The chain recombines TRBV5-4 with TRBJ2-7; TRBD2 matches at 10 bases. The CDR3 loop spans 15 amino acids. Germline values: CDR1 SGHNT, CDR2 YYREEE (reference sequence). With V trimmed by 4 bases and J by 4 bases, 8 bases remained unmatched. CDR3 amino acids: CASSPRTSGPYEQYF. The CDR3 bases are TGTGCCAGCAGCCCAAGGACTAGCGGTCCTTACGAGCAGTACTTC.

The J gene is TRBJ1-5, the V gene TRBV6-2 or TRBV6-3; D is possibly TRBD1 (6 bases). The V and J ends lost 5 bases and 0 bases respectively, with 14 bases between them. CDR3 length: 16 residues. CDR1 and CDR2 (germline): MNHEY, SVGEGT. The CDR3 reads CASSKRPRGSNQPQHF. The CDR3 region has the DNA TGTGCCAGCAGTAAACGGCCCAGGGGTAGCAATCAGCCCCAGCATTTT.

The chain joins TRBV2 to TRBJ1-1; the D is unclear. With 6 bases removed from V and 1 base from J, the gap between germline ends came to 9 bases. CDR1 and CDR2 (germline): SNHLY, FYNNEI. The length of the CDR3 is 13 residues. The DNA for the CDR3 is TGTGCCAGCAGGGTCCGGGAGAACACTGAAGCTTTCTTT. Translating gives CASRVRENTEAFF. The entire variable domain, with the rest obtained from reference TRBV2 and TRBJ1-1, is as follows: EPEVTQTPSHQVTQMGQEVILRCVPISNHLYFYWYRQILGQKVEFLVSFYNNEISEKSEIFDDQFSVERPDGSNFTLKIRSTKLEDSAMYFCASRVRENTEAFFGQGTRLTVV.

This clone was seen more than once but under ten times. This sequence joins TRBV5-4 and TRBJ2-5; TRBD2 is a possible D gene (5 bases). Germline V gene lookup returns CDR1 SGHNT and CDR2 YYREEE (reference sequence). V lost 0 bases to trimming and J lost 3 bases, with 9 bases between them. The CDR3 sequence is 14 residues long. The CDR3 DNA reads as TGTGCCAGCAGCTTGGGGACCGGGGAAGAGACCCAGTACTTC. It codes for CASSLGTGEETQYF. The variable domain in full, completed from reference TRBV5-4 and TRBJ2-5, reads ETGVTQSPTHLIKTRGQQVTLRCSSQSGHNTVSWYQQALGQGPQFIFQYYREEENGRGNFPPRFSGLQFPNYSSELNVNALELDDSALYLCASSLGTGEETQYFGPGTRLLVL.

The genes are TRBV19 and TRBJ1-4, with 8 nucleotides matching TRBD1. After removal of 5 bases from V and 7 bases from J, the junction contained 9 bases not matched to a gene. Germline assignment: CDR1 LNHDA and CDR2 SQIVND (reference sequence). The CDR3 is 15 residues long. The CDR3, as DNA: TGTGCCAGTAGTCCCCGGGCAGGGGGCATTGAAAAACTGTTTTTT. It specifies CASSPRAGGIEKLFF.

The J gene is TRBJ2-7, the V gene TRBV5-1, with unresolved D. V was cut by 0 bases and J by 8 bases, with 12 bases left in between. From germline, CDR1 is SGHRS and CDR2 YFSETQ. This CDR3 spans 13 amino acids. The chain's CDR3 is CASSLANLSKQYF. As DNA, the CDR3 is TGCGCCAGCAGCTTGGCTAACCTTTCCAAGCAGTACTTC.

The table lists this clone with a count of one. J is TRBJ2-2 and V is TRBV10-3, with D tentatively TRBD2 (6 bases). The CDR3 runs to 16 residues. Trimming removed 4 bases from V and 0 bases from J, with 12 bases in between. Per the germline V gene, CDR1 is ENHRY and CDR2 is SYGVKD. CDR3 DNA sequence: TGTGCCATCAGTGCACGGGGCGGGACGAACACCGGGGAGCTGTTTTTT. Residues: CAISARGGTNTGELFF.

CDR3 bases: TGTGCCAGTTGTCCGGGACAGAGTGTAGGAAACACCATATATTTT. It encodes CASCPGQSVGNTIYF. V gene TRBV4-2 combines with J gene TRBJ1-3, with 7 bases lining up with TRBD1. The CDR3 is 15 residues long. The trim removed 9 bases at V and 4 bases at J, leaving 12 bases unmatched. Germline assignment: CDR1 LGHNA and CDR2 YNFKEQ.

The V call is TRBV12-3 or TRBV12-4, the J call TRBJ2-4; 8 nucleotides align to TRBD2. Germline trimming cut 5 bases from V and 7 bases from J; bases unmatched to any gene: 4. This CDR3 contains 13 residues. The CDR3 coding sequence is TGTGCCAGCAGTCCGACGGGGGGGAACATTCAGTACTTC. It encodes CASSPTGGNIQYF.

J is TRBJ2-1 and V is TRBV7-8; no clear D gene. V dropped 2 bases and J dropped 3 bases, with 11 bases sitting between them. Germline V CDR1 and CDR2: SGHVS, FQNEAQ. This CDR3 contains 15 residues. The CDR3 spells CASSLNRGYYNEQFF. The CDR3 DNA follows: TGTGCCAGCAGCTTAAATCGCGGATACTACAATGAGCAGTTCTTC. Supplemented by reference TRBV7-8 and TRBJ2-1, the full variable domain reads GAGVSQSPRYKVAKRGQDVALRCDPISGHVSLFWYQQALGQGPEFLTYFQNEAQLDKSGLPSDRFFAERPEGSVSTLKIQRTQQEDSAVYLCASSLNRGYYNEQFFGPGTRLTVL.

The chain carries TRBV11-3 and TRBJ2-7; D is uncertain. CDR1 and CDR2 (germline): SGHNT, YENEEA. V was shortened by 1 base and J by 1 base, with 5 bases between the two germline ends. The CDR3 length is 13 residues. The CDR3 protein is CASSLGQSYEQYF. In DNA form, the CDR3 reads TGTGCCAGCAGCTTAGGGCAGTCCTACGAGCAGTACTTC.

The V call is TRBV10-1, the J call TRBJ2-2; D gene uncertain. Trimming removed 4 bases at V and 4 bases at J, with 7 bases between. Per the germline V gene, CDR1 is WNHNN and CDR2 is SYGVQD (reference sequence). The length of the CDR3 is 13 residues. The CDR3 bases are TGCGCCAGCAGTGTAGACTCCACCGGGGAGCTGTTTTTT. Its protein is CASSVDSTGELFF.

The J gene is TRBJ2-5, the V gene TRBV21-1; the D call TRBD1 from the table was never checked on the DNA. TRBV21-1 has pseudogene status. CDR3 length: 15 amino acids. This chain's CDR3 is CASSLRKGETETQYF. CDR3 sequence (DNA): TGTGCCAGCAGCCTGCGAAAGGGGGAGACGGAGACCCAGTACTTC.

The chain recombines TRBV10-1 with TRBJ2-2; 8 nucleotides match TRBD2. V was clipped by 0 bases and J by 6 bases; unmatched bases: 9. Per germline, CDR1 WNHNN and CDR2 SYGVQD (reference sequence). This CDR3 region has 17 residues. The CDR3 sequence is CASSESSGGPYAGELFF. The CDR3 nucleotides are TGCGCCAGCAGTGAGTCGAGCGGGGGCCCCTATGCCGGGGAGCTGTTTTTT.

CDR3 bases: TGTGCCAGCAGCTTCGGGACAGGTGTTGAAAAACTGTTTTTT. Translating gives CASSFGTGVEKLFF. The chain employs TRBV7-9 and TRBJ1-4; 8 bases agree with TRBD1. Germline V gives CDR1 SEHNR, CDR2 FQNEAQ (reference sequence). Trimming removed 3 bases from V and 7 bases from J; junction bases left unmatched: 4. This CDR3 is built from 14 residues.

The chain has TRBV9 and TRBJ1-2; a possible D gene is TRBD1 (5 bases). With 0 bases removed from V and 2 bases from J, the gap between germline ends came to 8 bases. The CDR3 contains 14 residues. CDR1 and CDR2 (germline): SGDLS, YYNGEE. DNA of the CDR3: TGTGCCAGCAGCGTAGACAGGCAAAACTATGGCTACACCTTC. It yields the protein CASSVDRQNYGYTF.